The rows below give T cell receptor beta chains drawn from one sample of a study of cytomegalovirus exposure and HLA in healthy donors. Assay: immunoSEQ multiplex PCR; the TCRdb copy retains only in-frame clones and omits some. Among about 180,000 clones listed, around 77% were seen once. Sample: PBMCs. Every receptor here comes from a man aged 55 to 70 in good health and CMV-seronegative. The CDR3 runs from the conserved cysteine through the conserved F or W. A D gene is named only where the DNA matches it firmly. A row's size may be missing; if present it is once, few, many or a size class.

clone size: NA; V gene: TRBV7-9; D gene: TRBD1; CDR3 length: 17; J gene: TRBJ2-1; CDR3 DNA: TGTGCCAGCAGCTCGAGCCCGGACAGGGGAGGGCGGAATGAGCAGTTCTTC; CDR3 protein: CASSSSPDRGGRNEQFF
clone size: NA; V gene: TRBV6-5; D gene: NA; CDR3 length: 14; J gene: TRBJ1-1; CDR3 DNA: TGTGCCAGCAGTTACCTCCACATGAACACTGAAGCTTTCTTT; CDR3 protein: CASSYLHMNTEAFF
clone size: NA; V gene: TRBV5-1; D gene: NA; CDR3 length: 16; J gene: TRBJ1-1; CDR3 DNA: TGCGCCAGCAGCTTGGCCTCGGCAGGGAGGGGCACTGAAGCTTTCTTT; CDR3 protein: CASSLASAGRGTEAFF
clone size: NA; V gene: TRBV15; D gene: NA; CDR3 length: 14; J gene: TRBJ2-1; CDR3 DNA: TGTGCCACCAGCAGAGTGGGGAGAGTTGGTGAGCAGTTCTTC; CDR3 protein: CATSRVGRVGEQFF
clone size: NA; V gene: TRBV7-2; D gene: NA; CDR3 length: 14; J gene: TRBJ2-2; CDR3 DNA: TGTGCCAGCATAGGACAGACGAACACCGGGGAGCTGTTTTTT; CDR3 protein: CASIGQTNTGELFF
clone size: once; V gene: TRBV9; D gene: NA; CDR3 length: 16; J gene: TRBJ2-1; CDR3 DNA: TGTGCCAGCAGCGTAGAGGAGGGGGCTTACTACAATGAGCAGTTCTTC; CDR3 protein: CASSVEEGAYYNEQFF
clone size: NA; V gene: TRBV19; D gene: TRBD1; CDR3 length: 13; J gene: TRBJ1-2; CDR3 DNA: TGTGCCAGTAGTAGGGACAGGGGCGATGGCTACACCTTC; CDR3 protein: CASSRDRGDGYTF
clone size: NA; V gene: TRBV7-9; D gene: NA; CDR3 length: 18; J gene: TRBJ2-2; CDR3 DNA: TGTGCCAGCAGCCCCCCCTGGGGGGGCAGTTCTCAAACCGGGGAGCTGTTTTTT; CDR3 protein: CASSPPWGGSSQTGELFF
clone size: NA; V gene: TRBV6-1; D gene: NA; CDR3 length: 14; J gene: TRBJ2-1; CDR3 DNA: TGTGCCAGCAGTGATAGAGGGGGCTACAATGAGCAGTTCTTC; CDR3 protein: CASSDRGGYNEQFF
clone size: NA; V gene: TRBV29-1; D gene: TRBD2; CDR3 length: 16; J gene: TRBJ2-7; CDR3 DNA: TGCAGCGTTGAAGGTCTAGCGGGCCTGAGCTCCTACGAGCAGTACTTC; CDR3 protein: CSVEGLAGLSSYEQYF
clone size: NA; V gene: TRBV5-1; D gene: NA; CDR3 length: 15; J gene: TRBJ1-5; CDR3 DNA: TGCGCCAGCAGCGTCGGGACTCTTGACAATCAGCCCCAGAATTTT; CDR3 protein: CASSVGTLDNQPQNF
clone size: NA; V gene: TRBV27; D gene: NA; CDR3 length: 14; J gene: TRBJ2-7; CDR3 DNA: TGTGCCAGCAGCGTGCTAGGAGGGAACTACGAGCAGTACTTC; CDR3 protein: CASSVLGGNYEQYF
clone size: few; V gene: TRBV6-1; D gene: TRBD1; CDR3 length: 14; J gene: TRBJ2-7; CDR3 DNA: TGTGCCAGCAGCGCCGGGACAGGGGCCTACGAGCAGTACTTC; CDR3 protein: CASSAGTGAYEQYF
clone size: NA; V gene: TRBV7-2; D gene: NA; CDR3 length: 13; J gene: TRBJ1-5; CDR3 DNA: TGTGCCAGCAGCGTAGACAGAAATCAGCCCCAGCATTTT; CDR3 protein: CASSVDRNQPQHF
clone size: few; V gene: TRBV6-1; D gene: NA; CDR3 length: 13; J gene: TRBJ2-4; CDR3 DNA: TGTGCCAGCAGTGAGGGACACGGAAACATTCAGTACTTC; CDR3 protein: CASSEGHGNIQYF
clone size: few; V gene: TRBV6-6; D gene: TRBD2; CDR3 length: 14; J gene: TRBJ2-1; CDR3 DNA: TGTGCCAGCAGGACTAGCGGGAGGGAAAATGAGCAGTTCTTC; CDR3 protein: CASRTSGRENEQFF
clone size: few; V gene: TRBV5-6; D gene: TRBD2; CDR3 length: 15; J gene: TRBJ2-3; CDR3 DNA: TGTGCCAGCAGCCCACTAGCGGGAGCTGCAGATACGCAGTATTTT; CDR3 protein: CASSPLAGAADTQYF
clone size: NA; V gene: TRBV16; D gene: NA; CDR3 length: 14; J gene: TRBJ1-2; CDR3 DNA: TGTGCCAGCAGCCAATCCACAGTTGGCTATGGCTACACCTTC; CDR3 protein: CASSQSTVGYGYTF
clone size: NA; V gene: TRBV11-1; D gene: TRBD1; CDR3 length: 15; J gene: TRBJ2-7; CDR3 DNA: TGTGCCAGCAGCGCCGGGACAGGGGGCTCCAACGAGCAGTACTTC; CDR3 protein: CASSAGTGGSNEQYF
clone size: few; V gene: TRBV4-1; D gene: NA; CDR3 length: 15; J gene: TRBJ1-1; CDR3 DNA: TGCGCCAGCACCAGGTCCGGACAGACGAACACTGAAGCTTTCTTT; CDR3 protein: CASTRSGQTNTEAFF
clone size: NA; V gene: TRBV19; D gene: NA; CDR3 length: 15; J gene: TRBJ2-6; CDR3 DNA: TGTGCCAGTAGTATGCGAGGCTCTGGGGCCAACGTCCTGACTTTC; CDR3 protein: CASSMRGSGANVLTF
clone size: NA; V gene: TRBV7-2; D gene: NA; CDR3 length: 17; J gene: TRBJ2-1; CDR3 DNA: TGTGCCAGCAGCTTAGGATCCGCAGCGGCGTCCTACAATGAGCAGTTCTTC; CDR3 protein: CASSLGSAAASYNEQFF
clone size: NA; V gene: TRBV29-1; D gene: TRBD1; CDR3 length: 15; J gene: TRBJ1-1; CDR3 DNA: TGCAGCGTTGGCGACAGGGGGCCGGTTCGTGGTGAAGCTTTCTTT; CDR3 protein: CSVGDRGPVRGEAFF
clone size: few; V gene: TRBV28; D gene: TRBD2; CDR3 length: 21; J gene: TRBJ2-3; CDR3 DNA: TGTGCCAGCAGTTTCAGTTACCGAGACCAAATAGCGGGAGCGGGGACAGATACGCAGTATTTT; CDR3 protein: CASSFSYRDQIAGAGTDTQYF
clone size: NA; V gene: TRBV5-1; D gene: NA; CDR3 length: 14; J gene: TRBJ1-2; CDR3 DNA: TGCGCCAGCACCTTAACAACAGGGCTTGGCGGCTACACCTTC; CDR3 protein: CASTLTTGLGGYTF
clone size: NA; V gene: TRBV14; D gene: NA; CDR3 length: 16; J gene: TRBJ2-1; CDR3 DNA: TGTGCCAGCAGCCAAGGACTTTTCCTGGCGGTCGATGAGCAGTTCTTC; CDR3 protein: CASSQGLFLAVDEQFF
clone size: NA; V gene: TRBV5-1; D gene: NA; CDR3 length: 17; J gene: TRBJ2-6; CDR3 DNA: TGCGCCAGCAGCGTAACCGGGACAAACTCTGGGGCCAACGTCCTGACTTTC; CDR3 protein: CASSVTGTNSGANVLTF
clone size: NA; V gene: TRBV5-1; D gene: NA; CDR3 length: 13; J gene: TRBJ1-1; CDR3 DNA: TGCGCCAGCAGCTTGGTAGAGGGAGCTGAAGCTTTCTTT; CDR3 protein: CASSLVEGAEAFF
clone size: NA; V gene: TRBV11-2; D gene: TRBD2; CDR3 length: 16; J gene: TRBJ2-3; CDR3 DNA: TGTGCCAGCAGCCGAGGGGCTAGCGGGTACACAGATACGCAGTATTTT; CDR3 protein: CASSRGASGYTDTQYF
clone size: NA; V gene: TRBV11-2; D gene: NA; CDR3 length: 15; J gene: TRBJ1-4; CDR3 DNA: TGTGCCAGCACCACGATGGGGCTGGCTAATGAAAAACTGTTTTTT; CDR3 protein: CASTTMGLANEKLFF
clone size: NA; V gene: TRBV19; D gene: NA; CDR3 length: 18; J gene: TRBJ1-5; CDR3 DNA: TGTGCCAGTAGTCCCCTAACCAAATATCAGGGAGGTGGTCAGCCCCAGCATTTT; CDR3 protein: CASSPLTKYQGGGQPQHF
clone size: once; V gene: TRBV5-6; D gene: TRBD1; CDR3 length: 19; J gene: TRBJ2-6; CDR3 DNA: TGTGCCAGCAGCCGTGAATGGGGGACAGCGTTCTCTGGGGCCAACGTCCTGACTTTC; CDR3 protein: CASSREWGTAFSGANVLTF
clone size: NA; V gene: TRBV9; D gene: TRBD1; CDR3 length: 16; J gene: TRBJ1-5; CDR3 DNA: TGTGCCAGCAGCTTAGATGACAGGGGTGGCAATCAGCCCCAGCATTTT; CDR3 protein: CASSLDDRGGNQPQHF
clone size: NA; V gene: TRBV10-3; D gene: TRBD1; CDR3 length: 14; J gene: TRBJ2-2; CDR3 DNA: TGTGCCACCAAGGGACAGGCGGACACCGGGGAGCTGTTTTTT; CDR3 protein: CATKGQADTGELFF
clone size: NA; V gene: TRBV5-4; D gene: TRBD2; CDR3 length: 17; J gene: TRBJ2-2; CDR3 DNA: TGTGCCAGCAGCTTGGACGTCGGACTAGCGAACACCGGGGAGCTGTTTTTT; CDR3 protein: CASSLDVGLANTGELFF
clone size: NA; V gene: TRBV7-9; D gene: TRBD1; CDR3 length: 14; J gene: TRBJ2-7; CDR3 DNA: TGTGCCAGCAGCCCGGACAGGGTACCCTACGAGCAGTACTTC; CDR3 protein: CASSPDRVPYEQYF
clone size: NA; V gene: TRBV6-6; D gene: TRBD1; CDR3 length: 15; J gene: TRBJ1-5; CDR3 DNA: TGTGCCAGCAGTTCCGGGACAGGGGGCAATCAGCCCCAGAATTTT; CDR3 protein: CASSSGTGGNQPQNF
clone size: NA; V gene: TRBV6-5; D gene: TRBD1; CDR3 length: 14; J gene: TRBJ1-5; CDR3 DNA: TGTGCCAGCAGATCGACAGGGGGCTTTCAGCCCCAGCATTTT; CDR3 protein: CASRSTGGFQPQHF
clone size: NA; V gene: TRBV18; D gene: TRBD1; CDR3 length: 16; J gene: TRBJ2-7; CDR3 DNA: TGTGCCAGCTCAGGACAAATGACAGGGGGCAACGACGAGCAGTACTTC; CDR3 protein: CASSGQMTGGNDEQYF
clone size: NA; V gene: TRBV28; D gene: NA; CDR3 length: 13; J gene: TRBJ1-1; CDR3 DNA: TGTGCCAGCAGTTTACAGGGGAACACTGAAGCTTTCTTT; CDR3 protein: CASSLQGNTEAFF
clone size: NA; V gene: TRBV6-4; D gene: NA; CDR3 length: 14; J gene: TRBJ1-5; CDR3 DNA: TGTGCCAGCAGTGAAGGGGTGGGCAATCAGCCCCAGCATTTT; CDR3 protein: CASSEGVGNQPQHF
clone size: NA; V gene: TRBV19; D gene: NA; CDR3 length: 14; J gene: TRBJ1-1; CDR3 DNA: TGTGCCAGCGGTGACCGGGGGGGGTATACTGAAGCTTTCTTT; CDR3 protein: CASGDRGGYTEAFF
clone size: NA; V gene: TRBV5-6; D gene: TRBD2; CDR3 length: 18; J gene: TRBJ2-5; CDR3 DNA: TGTGCCAGCAGCTCGCGAAGGACTAGCGGGGTAGGGCTAGAGACCCAGTACTTC; CDR3 protein: CASSSRRTSGVGLETQYF
clone size: NA; V gene: TRBV5-6; D gene: TRBD1; CDR3 length: 16; J gene: TRBJ2-1; CDR3 DNA: TGTGCCAGCAGCCCCCGGGACAGGGGGATTTACAATGAGCAGTTCTTC; CDR3 protein: CASSPRDRGIYNEQFF
clone size: NA; V gene: TRBV19; D gene: TRBD1; CDR3 length: 15; J gene: TRBJ1-2; CDR3 DNA: TGTGCCAGTAGCCTTACCGGGACAGGGACGGATGGCTACACCTTC; CDR3 protein: CASSLTGTGTDGYTF
clone size: few; V gene: TRBV4-1; D gene: TRBD2; CDR3 length: 15; J gene: TRBJ2-7; CDR3 DNA: TGCGCCAGCAGCCCTACTAGCGGGATCGCCTACGAGCAGTACTTC; CDR3 protein: CASSPTSGIAYEQYF
clone size: NA; V gene: TRBV6-5; D gene: NA; CDR3 length: 14; J gene: TRBJ2-5; CDR3 DNA: TGTGCCAGCAGCGAGAGGGCTAGCCAGCTATCCCAGTACTTC; CDR3 protein: CASSERASQLSQYF
clone size: NA; V gene: TRBV2; D gene: NA; CDR3 length: 12; J gene: TRBJ2-7; CDR3 DNA: TGTGCCAGCAATGGCCTAGAGGTAGAGCAGTACTTC; CDR3 protein: CASNGLEVEQYF
clone size: NA; V gene: TRBV10-3; D gene: TRBD1; CDR3 length: 15; J gene: TRBJ1-2; CDR3 DNA: TGTGCCATCACCAGGGACAGGGCAGTGGTAGGGGGCTACACCTTC; CDR3 protein: CAITRDRAVVGGYTF
clone size: NA; V gene: TRBV5-1; D gene: NA; CDR3 length: 15; J gene: TRBJ2-7; CDR3 DNA: TGCGCCAGCAGCCCCACCCGTACGAGCTCCTACGAGCAGTACTTC; CDR3 protein: CASSPTRTSSYEQYF
clone size: NA; V gene: TRBV10-3; D gene: NA; CDR3 length: 17; J gene: TRBJ2-1; CDR3 DNA: TGTGCCATCAGTGCCACGAAGGGGTCTCATTCCGACAATGAGCAGTTCTTC; CDR3 protein: CAISATKGSHSDNEQFF
clone size: NA; V gene: TRBV2; D gene: TRBD1; CDR3 length: 16; J gene: TRBJ2-6; CDR3 DNA: TGTGCCAGCAACAGGGACAGTGGGTCTGGGGCCAACGTCCTGACTTTC; CDR3 protein: CASNRDSGSGANVLTF